Listed here is a single T cell receptor (beta chain). No antigen is known for it. The data stem from a study of cytomegalovirus exposure and HLA in healthy donors. PCR was performed using 60 Vbeta and 13 Jbeta primers. Here immunoSEQ multiplex PCR was the method, and the copy in TCRdb shows in-frame clones only, minus some. The sample has around 150,000 clones, around 80% seen once. General observations from the study: Common viral pathogens (according to a later analysis) appeared linked to several of the most significant clusters. A prior analysis recorded that most TCR beta V segments were productive about 87% or about 30% of the time.

The receptor was isolated from a young man in good health and CMV-seronegative. The sequenced material came from PBMCs.

The CDR3 nucleotides read TGTGCCAGCAGCCCGGGTAGGAACTACGAGCAGTACTTC. This sequence encodes CASSPGRNYEQYF. The V gene is TRBV28, the J gene TRBJ2-7; D gene uncertain. Per the germline V gene, CDR1 is MDHEN and CDR2 is SYDVKM. CDR3 length: 13 residues. Trimming shortened V by 6 bases and J by 3 bases, and 12 bases separated the two germline ends.